Presented here are 11 T cell receptor beta chains from one specimen sequenced in a study of cytomegalovirus exposure and HLA in healthy donors. PCR involved 60 Vbeta and 13 Jbeta primers. Profiling relied on immunoSEQ multiplex PCR, and the TCRdb table lists in-frame clones only, not all of them. The data show about 200,000 clones, with around 80% seen just once and approximately 6% held by the top ten. Material for sequencing was PBMCs. Every receptor here comes from a man aged 35-49 years in good health and CMV-seropositive.

This clone was observed a handful of times. The chain links TRBV30 to TRBJ2-3, with TRBD2 identical over 13 bases. In germline, CDR1 is GTSNPN, CDR2 SVGIG (reference sequence). The CDR3 is 15 amino acids. V was pared by 4 bases and J by 4 bases, with 5 bases of the junction left unmatched. As DNA, the CDR3 is TGTGCCTGGACCAGGACTAGCGGGAGTGCAGATACGCAGTATTTT. As protein: CAWTRTSGSADTQYF.

This clone was observed a handful of times. V gene TRBV6-1 combines with J gene TRBJ1-1, with a possible D match to TRBD1 (5 bases). CDR1 is MNHNS and CDR2 is SASEGT in the germline V gene. Trimming removed 1 base from V and 3 bases from J, with 12 bases in between. This CDR3 region has 15 residues. The CDR3 DNA reads as TGTGCCAGCAGTGAAGGCCCAGGGATGGACACTGAAGCTTTCTTT. Residues: CASSEGPGMDTEAFF.

The chain recombines TRBV27 with TRBJ2-7, with 8 bases aligning to TRBD2. This CDR3 has 14 residues. Germline V CDR1 and CDR2: MNHEY, SMNVEV (reference sequence). The junction had 4 bases not matched to a gene; V was cut back by 6 bases and J by 0 bases. The DNA for the CDR3 is TGTGCCAGCAGCCTCACTAGCGGCTCCTACGAGCAGTACTTC. This codes for CASSLTSGSYEQYF.

This clone has a single count. The rearrangement joins TRBV7-9 to TRBJ2-3, with 7 bases lining up with TRBD1. CDR1 SEHNR and CDR2 FQNEAQ come from the germline V gene (reference sequence). The CDR3 is 16 residues long. The V segment lost 2 bases and the J segment 0 bases; nucleotides outside the gene matches: 5. In nucleotides, the CDR3 is TGTGCCAGCAGCTTAAGAGGCAGGGGGAGCACAGATACGCAGTATTTT. It codes for CASSLRGRGSTDTQYF.

The genes are TRBV15 and TRBJ2-3, with 10 bases aligning to TRBD1. J lost 0 bases, V lost 3 bases, and 3 bases had no gene match. The CDR3 runs to 16 residues. Germline CDR1 LNHNV, CDR2 YYDKDF (reference sequence). The CDR3 DNA sequence: TGTGCCACCAGCAGCCGGGACAGGGGAAGCACAGATACGCAGTATTTT. It encodes CATSSRDRGSTDTQYF.

There are a few counts of this clone. This chain joins TRBV5-4 and TRBJ2-1, with 10 bases fitting TRBD2. The V segment lost 4 bases and the J segment 2 bases; nucleotides outside the gene matches: 3. CDR3 length: 15 amino acids. Germline values: CDR1 SGHNT, CDR2 YYREEE (reference sequence). CDR3 sequence reads: CASSPSGSTYNEQFF. The CDR3 nucleotides read TGTGCCAGCAGCCCTAGCGGGAGCACCTACAATGAGCAGTTCTTC.

The V call is TRBV10-3, the J call TRBJ2-5; TRBD2 aligns across 9 bases. This CDR3 contains 14 residues. Looked up from germline, CDR1 is ENHRY and CDR2 is SYGVKD. The V and J ends lost 3 bases and 5 bases, in that order; junction bases with no gene match: 4. CDR3 DNA sequence: TGTGCCATCAGTGAATATAGCGGGAGTGAGACCCAGTACTTC. The encoded protein is CAISEYSGSETQYF.

J is TRBJ1-2 and V is TRBV14; TRBD1 matches at 7 bases. Germline-derived CDR1 and CDR2 are SGHDN and FVKESK. J was trimmed by 2 bases and V by 4 bases; bases with no gene match: 19. The CDR3 has 19 amino acids. The CDR3 loop reads CASSPQGTGTARENYGYTF. The CDR3 nucleotides are TGTGCCAGCAGCCCACAGGGGACCGGGACTGCTCGTGAGAACTATGGCTACACCTTC.

This rearrangement joins TRBV7-9 to TRBJ2-2; TRBD2 agrees at 7 bases. J was trimmed by 3 bases and V by 6 bases; bases with no gene match: 7. This CDR3 has 15 residues. Germline V gives CDR1 SEHNR, CDR2 FQNEAQ (reference sequence). CDR3 coding DNA: TGTGCCAGCAGGGAGGGACTACTATACACCGGGGAGCTGTTTTTT. Translating gives CASREGLLYTGELFF.

V and J are TRBV30 and TRBJ1-1, with TRBD1 matching over 8 bases. The V and J ends lost 2 bases and 5 bases, in that order; junction bases with no gene match: 7. Germline CDR1 reads GTSNPN; CDR2 reads SVGIG (reference sequence). This CDR3 is built from 14 residues. The CDR3 DNA reads TGTGCCTGGAGTCGGTCCAGGGGGCGGACTGAAGCTTTCTTT. The encoded protein is CAWSRSRGRTEAFF.

This clone was seen only once. V usage is TRBV5-1 and J usage is TRBJ2-2; 9 bases match TRBD2. Germline V gives CDR1 SGHRS, CDR2 YFSETQ. The ends lost 4 bases at V and 6 bases at J; junction bases unmatched: 7. The CDR3 consists of 15 residues. The CDR3 is CASSISGSEAGELFF. CDR3 in DNA: TGCGCCAGCAGCATTAGCGGGAGTGAAGCCGGGGAGCTGTTTTTT.